These 16 T cell receptor beta chains were sequenced from one sample in a study of vaccination effects on CD4 cells after COVID-19. Assay: immunoSEQ multiplex PCR; the TCRdb copy retains only in-frame clones and omits some. The table lists tens of thousands of clones, 70% to 75% of them singletons. Expansion with viral peptide pools was applied to antigen-specific CD4+ T cells by the ViraFEST assay prior to sequencing. An approximately ten-day culture period preceded the isolation of CD4+ T cells. Their recognized antigens are unknown. The starting material was CD4+ T cells from PBMCs cultured with HCoV-229E spike peptides, obtained before COVID-19 vaccination. All receptors come from a human donor who received a COVID-19 vaccine.

This clone appeared a few times. V gene TRBV3-1 (or the pseudogene TRBV3-2) combines with J gene TRBJ2-2; 8 nucleotides line up with TRBD1. Germline assignment: CDR1 LGHDT and CDR2 YNNKEL (reference sequence). This CDR3 spans 16 amino acids. J was trimmed by 5 bases and V by 3 bases; bases with no gene match: 8. Here the CDR3 DNA reads TGTGCCAGCAGCCAGTTACAGGGGGTGCGGACCGGGGAGCTGTTTTTT. It specifies CASSQLQGVRTGELFF.

This chain connects TRBV28 to TRBJ2-5; D unresolved. V lost 4 bases and J lost 0, with 6 bases in between. The CDR3 is 13 residues long. Per the germline V gene, CDR1 is MDHEN and CDR2 is SYDVKM. The CDR3 protein is CASSSQYQETQYF. The CDR3 DNA sequence: TGTGCCAGCAGTTCCCAGTACCAAGAGACCCAGTACTTC.

In the case of this clone: Other DNA sequences in the sample encode the same CDR3. The rearrangement links TRBV6-5 to TRBJ1-3; the D is unclear. The CDR3 is 15 amino acids. Germline values: CDR1 MNHEY, CDR2 SVGAGI. Trimming took off 2 bases at V and 3 bases at J, with 11 bases between the two ends. In DNA, the CDR3 is TGTGCCAGCAGTTACAGTCGGGTCTTTGGAAACACCATATATTTT. It specifies CASSYSRVFGNTIYF.

This clone was observed a handful of times. The rearrangement joins TRBV7-9 to TRBJ1-1; D is perhaps TRBD1 (5 bases). This CDR3 region has 13 residues. The V end was cut by 3 bases, the J end by 10 bases, with 15 bases between. The germline V gene has CDR1 SEHNR and CDR2 FQNEAQ (reference sequence). In DNA form, the CDR3 reads TGTGCCAGCAGCTTTGGTATCCAGGGCGCAGCTTTCTTT. Protein product: CASSFGIQGAAFF.

A few counts support this clone. The chain couples TRBV28 to TRBJ1-1; the match to TRBD1 covers 9 bases. This CDR3 spans 17 amino acids. The V gene's germline CDR1 is MDHEN and CDR2 SYDVKM. The V gene end was trimmed by 5 bases and the J gene end by 1 base; junction bases not matched to a gene: 11. Here the CDR3 DNA reads TGTGCCAGCAGTAAAACAGGGGGCGCGTTCCGGAACACTGAAGCTTTCTTT. It translates to CASSKTGGAFRNTEAFF.

This chain connects TRBV6-6 to TRBJ2-6; weak D call: TRBD1 (6 bases). Looked up from germline, CDR1 is MNHNY and CDR2 is SVGAGI (reference sequence). The CDR3 covers 15 residues. V lost 6 bases and J lost 0, with 9 bases in between. The CDR3 sequence: CASSLRGSGANVLTF. The CDR3 nucleotides are TGTGCCAGCAGCCTCAGGGGCTCTGGGGCCAACGTCCTGACTTTC.

The chain joins TRBV19 to TRBJ2-5; TRBD2 aligns across 11 bases. The CDR3 extends over 14 amino acids. After removal of 5 bases from V and 9 bases from J, the junction contained 8 bases not matched to a gene. Germline-derived CDR1 and CDR2 are LNHDA and SQIVND (reference sequence). CDR3 bases: TGTGCCAGTAGTGAGACTAGCGGGGAAGGGGCCCAGTACTTC. Its protein is CASSETSGEGAQYF.

The CDR3 bases are TGTGCCATCAGTGAGACAGGGTGGGGGGCCAACGTCCTGACTTTC. As protein: CAISETGWGANVLTF. This chain connects TRBV10-3 to TRBJ2-6, with a weak D call TRBD1 (6 bases). Germline CDR1 and CDR2: ENHRY and SYGVKD. V was trimmed by 2 bases and J by 4 bases, leaving 9 bases between them. CDR3 size: 15 residues.

The chain joins TRBV28 to TRBJ2-1; 8 bases match TRBD2. V dropped 7 bases and J dropped 3; count of bases not matched to a gene: 11. This CDR3 is built from 16 residues. Germline V lookup: CDR1 MDHEN, CDR2 SYDVKM. CDR3 sequence (DNA): TGTGCCAGCATTGGAGGAGCGGGGGACCACTACAATGAGCAGTTCTTC. Protein sequence: CASIGGAGDHYNEQFF.

J is TRBJ1-5 and V is TRBV6-6; D remains ambiguous. The CDR3 extends over 13 amino acids. Trimming removed 8 bases from V and 5 bases from J, with 13 bases in between. Germline assignment: CDR1 MNHNY and CDR2 SVGAGI (reference sequence). This chain's CDR3 is CASRNSPDQPQHF. CDR3 sequence (DNA): TGTGCCAGCCGTAATTCCCCTGATCAGCCCCAGCATTTT.

This chain uses TRBV3-1 (or the pseudogene TRBV3-2) with TRBJ2-2; 8 bases match TRBD2. The V gene's germline CDR1 is LGHDT and CDR2 YNNKEL (reference sequence). This CDR3 is built from 16 residues. The trim removed 0 bases at V and 4 bases at J, leaving 4 bases unmatched. The DNA of the CDR3 is TGTGCCAGCAGCCAAGAGACGGGGGGGCCCACCGGGGAGCTGTTTTTT. Amino acid sequence: CASSQETGGPTGELFF.

The J gene is TRBJ2-7, the V gene TRBV18; possible D gene TRBD1, 7 bases. V was clipped by 4 bases and J by 1 base, with 17 bases between them. There are 16 residues in the CDR3. Germline V gene data show CDR1 as KGHSH and CDR2 as LQKENI. The CDR3 region is CASSLLPQGGSYEQYV. In DNA, the CDR3 is TGTGCCAGCTCACTCCTGCCCCAGGGGGGTTCCTACGAGCAGTACGTC.

DNA of the CDR3: TGTGCCAGCAGCTTTACTAGCGGGGCCTCCTACGAGCAGTACGTC. Protein sequence: CASSFTSGASYEQYV. J is TRBJ2-7 and V is TRBV7-2, with TRBD2 matching over 10 bases. The CDR3 contains 15 residues. V lost 3 bases and J lost 0; bases outside the gene matches: 2. Per germline, CDR1 SGHTA and CDR2 FQGNSA.

This clone occurred a few times. For the CDR3, the DNA is TGCGCCAGCAGCTTGGGGGGGGTACAAGAGACCCAGTACTTC. It specifies CASSLGGVQETQYF. The chain uses TRBV5-1 and TRBJ2-5; D is perhaps TRBD2 (6 bases). V was shortened by 0 bases and J by 2 bases, with 8 bases between the two germline ends. This CDR3 has 14 amino acids. The V gene's germline CDR1 is SGHRS and CDR2 YFSETQ.

This clone was seen a few times. The J gene is TRBJ1-2, the V gene TRBV28; TRBD1 might be the D (6 bases). The CDR3 sequence is 12 residues long. Looked up from germline, CDR1 is MDHEN and CDR2 is SYDVKM. V lost 8 bases and J lost 4, with 11 bases in between. As DNA, the CDR3 is TGTGCCAGCGGAGGGGGTAGCTATGGCTACACCTTC. This codes for CASGGGSYGYTF.

Only one count was recorded for this clone. The rearrangement joins TRBV12-5 to TRBJ1-2; D unclear. The ends were cut back, 6 bases at V and 3 bases at J, with 8 bases in the middle. Germline V gene lookup returns CDR1 LGHNT and CDR2 FRNRAP. The CDR3 extends over 12 amino acids. The CDR3 region is CASGVRYYGYTF. CDR3 sequence (DNA): TGTGCTAGTGGCGTGAGGTACTATGGCTACACCTTC.